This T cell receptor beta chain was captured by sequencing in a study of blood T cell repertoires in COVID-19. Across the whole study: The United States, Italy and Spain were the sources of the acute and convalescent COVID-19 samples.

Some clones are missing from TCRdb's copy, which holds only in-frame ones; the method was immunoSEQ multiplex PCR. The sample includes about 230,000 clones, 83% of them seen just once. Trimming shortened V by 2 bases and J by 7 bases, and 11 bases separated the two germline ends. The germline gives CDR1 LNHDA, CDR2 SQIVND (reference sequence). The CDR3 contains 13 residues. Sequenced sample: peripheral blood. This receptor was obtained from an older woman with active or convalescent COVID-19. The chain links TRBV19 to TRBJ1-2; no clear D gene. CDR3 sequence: CASSIFSTGGYTF. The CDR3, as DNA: TGTGCCAGTAGTATATTTTCCACGGGTGGCTACACCTTC.